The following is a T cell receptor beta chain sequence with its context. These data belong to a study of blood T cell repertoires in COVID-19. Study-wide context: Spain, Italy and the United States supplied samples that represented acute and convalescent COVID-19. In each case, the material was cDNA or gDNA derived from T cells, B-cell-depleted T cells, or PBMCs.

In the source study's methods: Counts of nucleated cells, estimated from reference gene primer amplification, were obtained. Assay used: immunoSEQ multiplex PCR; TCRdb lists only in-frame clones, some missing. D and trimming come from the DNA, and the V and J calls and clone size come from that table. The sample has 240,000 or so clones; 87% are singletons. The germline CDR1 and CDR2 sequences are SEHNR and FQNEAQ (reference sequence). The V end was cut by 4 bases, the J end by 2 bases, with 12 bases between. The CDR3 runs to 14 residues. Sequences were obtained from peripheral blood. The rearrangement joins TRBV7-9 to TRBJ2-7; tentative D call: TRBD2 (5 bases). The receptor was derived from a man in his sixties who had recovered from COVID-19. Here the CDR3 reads CASSWTDGPYEQYF. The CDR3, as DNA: TGTGCCAGCAGCTGGACTGACGGGCCCTACGAGCAGTACTTC.